This section outlines one TCR beta chain sequence together with its context. The antigen remains unidentified. The sample comes from a study of blood T cells in healthy people across ages. Study-wide findings and caveats: Conclusively comparing naive with antigen-experienced cells was impossible with unsorted PBMCs.

V lost 9 bases, J lost 5 bases, and 15 bases lay in between. CDR1 is LNHDA, CDR2 SQIVND, per germline (reference sequence). The CDR3 covers 13 residues. With a J-beta primer mix and a sample-barcoded 5' primer, a second PCR ran about 7 to 11 cycles. TCRdb independently ran MiXCR on the 5' RACE reads; one entry per CDR3 protein. The table records 600,000 to 1,000,000 distinct CDR3 sequences, 20% to 30% of them present only once. The data also belong to a second study, concerning T cells of mothers and their children.

The V and J genes are TRBV19 and TRBJ2-3; TRBD2 is a possible D gene (6 bases). This sequence originates from a boy between 5 and 17 years old in good health. Sequenced sample: blood. The CDR3, as DNA: TGTGCCAGCTCCGGAGTGGGGGGAGATACGCAGTATTTT. This sequence encodes CASSGVGGDTQYF. The whole variable domain, remainder taken from reference TRBV19 and TRBJ2-3, is DGGITQSPKYLFRKEGQNVTLSCEQNLNHDAMYWYRQDPGQGLRLIYYSQIVNDFQKGDIAEGYSVSREKKESFPLTVTSAQKNPTAFYLCASSGVGGDTQYFGPGTRLTVL.